This T cell receptor beta chain stems from a study of T cell repertoires in ileal Crohn's disease (dated by TCRdb to between 2019 and 2020). The study in broad terms: At the time of surgery, roughly 40% of patients were active smokers, and the median duration of disease was around eight years. A Rutgeerts score above i0 was used to define endoscopic postoperative recurrence. Roughly half of the patients were given postoperative therapy, with 15 to 20 on anti-TNF agents and about ten on thiopurines. A total of about 170 mucosal samples from approximately 57 patients were sequenced, collected from several sites on the surgical specimen and at postoperative endoscopy. Surgery was performed for a complication in all patients, with stricturing disease in about 61% and penetrating disease in 39%. TCR repertoire analysis was performed in a few dozen Crohn's disease patients drawn from a prospective multicentre cohort. Neoterminal ileum biopsies obtained at postoperative colonoscopy were designated as M6 samples. The study was conducted in parallel with a multicentre cohort that was designed to identify predictors of early endoscopic recurrence following ileocolonic resection. Paper-wide results and their limitations: Only a subgroup of patients, of unstated size, had mucosal CD4 and CD8 T cells sorted and sequenced. Higher percentages of high-frequency clones at the time of surgery were linked to endoscopic recurrence, and every patient with clonality above 26.8% (18/57) had recurrence. Within the first year after surgery, the timing of postoperative endoscopy varied, and the median delay was roughly 6.9 months. A significantly higher proportion of clonal expansions was observed in active smokers at surgery than in non-smokers (approximately 28% vs 17%, p=0.02). Sorted CD8 T cells carried more high-frequency clones than CD4 T cells, suggesting mucosal expansions were mainly CD8.

Roughly 550 nanograms of biopsy DNA per sample were submitted for commercial TCRB immunosequencing. CDR3 regions were amplified from genomic DNA by Adaptive Biotechnology using a two-step, amplification bias-controlled multiplex PCR. Primers for every V and J gene segment were used in the first PCR, and barcodes and Illumina adapters were added in the second PCR. CDR3 libraries were sequenced using an Illumina instrument. Turning to the authors' computational methods: The analysis used both the pipelines supplied by the vendor and custom analysis of the raw data in R/Bioconductor with R version 3.3.0. Clonality, which ranges from 0 to 1, was calculated as the inverse of the normalised Shannon entropy across all productive clones. High-frequency clones were defined as the repertoire share of the top 100 clones, retaining only clones passing a 95% confidence test. Repertoire diversity was measured with the Simpson index, and overlap between samples was measured with the Morisita-Horn index. This is the immuneACCESS table as TCRdb keeps it, with only in-frame sequences that have V and J called. A part of the clones is gone; compared with another copy, unresolved V genes explain less than half, and the rest is unexplained. That table furnishes V, J and clone size, whereas the DNA furnished D and trimming. This sample is represented by about 11,000 clones; roughly 72% of them were singletons. The top ten clonotypes cover approximately 8% of the sample.

Notes on this clone: Its antigen target is currently unknown. No base quality values were provided; no much bigger clone lies one nucleotide off.

The time point label on this specimen signifies: neoterminal ileum biopsy at postoperative endoscopy, about 6 months after surgery. Eligible patients were adults with ileal or ileocolonic Crohn's disease who had an indication for ileocolonic resection. Whole ileal mucosal biopsies were stored frozen at -80°C before DNA extraction. A TRizol-based method was used to extract genomic DNA from the frozen whole biopsies, and the DNA was quantified with a NanoDrop 2000 spectrophotometer. Sequencing was performed on ileal tissue. The clonotype was recovered from an adult with Crohn's disease.

CDR3 protein: CASSPSGQGSDTQYF. The nucleotide sequence is given as TGTGCCAGCAGCCCCTCGGGACAGGGGTCAGATACGCAGTATTTT. The rearrangement combines TRBV7-3 with TRBJ2-3; 10 bases in the middle match TRBD1. The CDR3 sequence holds 15 residues, the cysteine and phenylalanine included. Solely the CDR3 DNA is kept, with 45 bases framed from the first base. For CDR1 and CDR2, the germline V gene lists SGHTA and FQGTGA. V is cut back by 5 bases and J by 4 bases, with 6 bases in the junction unmatched.